Given below is one T cell receptor beta chain in context. Its antigen is unidentified. Trimming took off 0 bases at V and 4 bases at J, with 7 bases between the two ends. Germline loops: CDR1 LNHNV, CDR2 YYDKDF (reference sequence). CDR3 size: 13 residues. The data belong to a study of T-cell reconstitution after alpha-beta-depleted transplantation in children. General study results and limits: Expanded graft clones, several hundred of them, were reportedly the source of alpha-beta T cells about two months after transplant. The authors attributed T-cell counts and diversity one year after transplant mostly to newly produced T cells. Recipient T cells and thymic progenitors that survived gave rise to the high TCRbeta diversity observed at day 60 in some patients.

Library preparation (for TCRbeta) was performed with unique molecular identifiers. TCRdb itself ran the PCR reads through MiXCR, one entry per CDR3 protein. This sample has 400,000 to 450,000 distinct CDR3 sequences, with roughly two fifths found just once. The chain recombines TRBV15 with TRBJ2-7, with D uncertain. Sequenced here: PBMCs, sampled before TCRalphabeta/CD19-depleted stem cell transplant. This sequence originates from a girl aged 2 to 9 with aplastic anemia, due to receive a stem cell transplant. CDR3 bases: TGTGCCACCAGCAGAGATCCCCCATACGAGCAGTACTTC. It codes for CATSRDPPYEQYF.